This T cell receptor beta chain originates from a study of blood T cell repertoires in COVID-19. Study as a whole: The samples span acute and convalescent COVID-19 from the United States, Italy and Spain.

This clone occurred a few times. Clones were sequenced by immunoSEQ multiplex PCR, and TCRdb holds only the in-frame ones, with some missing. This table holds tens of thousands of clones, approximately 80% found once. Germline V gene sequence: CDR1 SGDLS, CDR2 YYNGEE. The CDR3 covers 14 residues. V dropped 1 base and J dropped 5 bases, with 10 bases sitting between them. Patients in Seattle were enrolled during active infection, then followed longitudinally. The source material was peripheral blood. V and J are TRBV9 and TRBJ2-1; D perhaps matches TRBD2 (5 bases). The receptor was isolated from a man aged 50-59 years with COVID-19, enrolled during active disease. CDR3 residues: CASSVRHGNNEQFF. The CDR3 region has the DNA TGTGCCAGCAGCGTACGGCACGGGAACAATGAGCAGTTCTTC. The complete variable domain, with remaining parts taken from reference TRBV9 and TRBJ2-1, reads DSGVTQTPKHLITATGQRVTLRCSPRSGDLSVYWYQQSLDQGLQFLIQYYNGEERAKGNILERFSAQQFPDLHSELNLSSLELGDSALYFCASSVRHGNNEQFFGPGTRLTVL.